Listed below are T cell receptor beta chains from one sample, sequenced in a study of breast tumors, draining lymph nodes, adjacent tissues. TCRdb fed the multiplex PCR reads into MiXCR, producing one record per CDR3 protein. The sample has around 110,000 distinct CDR3 sequences, about 31% seen once; the top ten hold approximately 5.3%. Sequenced: axillary lymph node tissue. The receptors come from a female donor with breast cancer. Some clones in this sample may be carry-over from other donors' samples. Each CDR3 is given with its conserved first and last residue. Fields, in order: J gene, clone size, V gene, D gene, CDR3 DNA, CDR3 protein. D genes are given only for firm matches. Only some rows state a clone size, as once, few, many or a class for expanded clones.

TRBJ1-3 | many | TRBV6-6 | NA | TGTGCCAGCAGTTTCACACCCTCGGTCTCTGGAAACACCATATATTTT | CASSFTPSVSGNTIYF
TRBJ1-6 | many | TRBV5-1 | NA | TGCGCCAGCAGCTCGCCTGGACGGAATTCACCCCTCCACTTT | CASSSPGRNSPLHF
TRBJ2-5 | NA | TRBV2 | TRBD1 | TGTGCTAGCAGTGCGAGACAGGGGTGGGAAGAGACCCAGTACTTC | CASSARQGWEETQYF
TRBJ2-7 | many | TRBV20-1 | TRBD2 | TGCAGTGCTGCACCCTGGGAGGGACCCTACGAGCAGTACTTC | CSAAPWEGPYEQYF
TRBJ2-1 | many | TRBV27 | TRBD2 | TGTGCCAGCACCCTGACTAGCGGGGGGCTTGAGCAGTTCTTC | CASTLTSGGLEQFF
TRBJ2-3 | many | TRBV6-5 | NA | TGTGCCAGCAGTTCTAGGGATACAGATACGCAGTATTTT | CASSSRDTDTQYF
TRBJ2-1 | many | TRBV12-3/TRBV12-4 | NA | TGTGCCAGCAGTTTCGGAGCTGAGCAGTTCTTC | CASSFGAEQFF
TRBJ1-6 | many | TRBV27 | TRBD1 | TGTGCCAGCAGTAGGACAGGGTCGAATTCACCCCTCCACTTT | CASSRTGSNSPLHF
TRBJ2-1 | many | TRBV6-1 | NA | TGTGCCAGCAGTGACAGGGCCTACCTATACAATGAGCAGTTCTTC | CASSDRAYLYNEQFF
TRBJ2-3 | many | TRBV19 | TRBD2 | TGTGCCAGTAGTATGCGACTAGCGGGGGGGCCATCAGATACGCAGTATTTT | CASSMRLAGGPSDTQYF
TRBJ2-3 | NA | TRBV29-1 | NA | TGCAGCGTTGCCAGGGAGACAGATACGCAGTATTTT | CSVARETDTQYF
TRBJ1-3 | many | TRBV5-6 | NA | TGTGCCAGCAGCGACTCCGGGATGAGCTCTGGAAACACCATATATTTT | CASSDSGMSSGNTIYF
TRBJ2-7 | many | TRBV5-8 | TRBD1 | TGTGCCAGCAGCTATATGGGACAGAACTACGAGCAGTACTTC | CASSYMGQNYEQYF
TRBJ2-3 | many | TRBV11-2 | NA | TGTGCCAGCAGCTCCCGCTTTGGGGGCGCAGATACGCAGTATTTT | CASSSRFGGADTQYF
TRBJ2-5 | many | TRBV12-3/TRBV12-4 | NA | TGTGCCAGCAGTTTATCAGGGGTCCAAGAGACCCAGTACTTC | CASSLSGVQETQYF
TRBJ2-1 | many | TRBV7-3 | TRBD1 | TGTGCCAGCAGCTCTCCGACAGGGGGCTACAATGAGCAGTTCTTC | CASSSPTGGYNEQFF
TRBJ2-3 | many | TRBV20-1 | TRBD2 | TGCAGTGCTCCCTTATCCAGCGGGGTTACAGATACGCAGTATTTT | CSAPLSSGVTDTQYF
TRBJ2-3 | NA | TRBV4-3 | TRBD2 | TGCGCCAGCAGCCTGTTAGCGGGGGGTGCAGATACGCAGTATTTT | CASSLLAGGADTQYF
TRBJ1-6 | many | TRBV7-9 | TRBD1 | TGTGCCAGCAGCTTAGTCGTGGGACCCAGGGGGAATTCACCCCTCCACTTT | CASSLVVGPRGNSPLHF
TRBJ2-1 | many | TRBV9 | NA | TGTGCCAGCAGCCCCAGTTTTGGGGACAATGAGCAGTTCTTC | CASSPSFGDNEQFF
TRBJ2-5 | many | TRBV10-3 | TRBD1 | TGTGCCATCAGTCAACAAAGGACAGGGGTAACAGAGACCCAGTACTTC | CAISQQRTGVTETQYF
TRBJ1-2 | many | TRBV18 | NA | TGTGCCAGCTCACCAAGGACCCCCCAGGATGACTTTGGCTACACCTTC | CASSPRTPQDDFGYTF
TRBJ2-2 | many | TRBV7-3 | TRBD2 | TGTGCCAGCAGCAAGAACGGGGGGGCTTTTGCCGGGGAGCTGTTTTTT | CASSKNGGAFAGELFF
TRBJ2-7 | many | TRBV6-6 | TRBD2 | TGTGCCAGCAGTTACGCGGGAGGGCCTTACGAGCAGTACTTC | CASSYAGGPYEQYF
TRBJ2-7 | NA | TRBV20-1 | NA | TGCAGTGCTAGAGTCGGGGGGCCCTACGAGCAGTACTTC | CSARVGGPYEQYF
TRBJ2-3 | many | TRBV11-2 | TRBD2 | TGTGCCAGCAGCTCATACTCCGTAGCGGGAGCCACAGATACGCAGTATTTT | CASSSYSVAGATDTQYF
TRBJ1-1 | few | TRBV7-2 | TRBD1 | TGTGCCAGCAGCTTGGCGCGGACAGGGTGGGACACTGAAGCTTTCTTT | CASSLARTGWDTEAFF
TRBJ2-3 | many | TRBV5-1 | TRBD1 | TGCGCCAGCAGCTTGAGGACAGGGGGTTTGGATACGCAGTATTTT | CASSLRTGGLDTQYF
TRBJ1-1 | few | TRBV28 | NA | TGTGCCAGCAGTTTAAGGGGGGGCACTGAAGCTTTCTTT | CASSLRGGTEAFF
TRBJ1-5 | many | TRBV27 | NA | TGTGCCAGCAGTTTAAATGGCAATCAGCCCCAGCATTTT | CASSLNGNQPQHF
TRBJ2-3 | NA | TRBV7-3 | NA | TGTGCCAGCAGCTTAGGTATTGGGGTGTCAGATACGCAGTATTTT | CASSLGIGVSDTQYF
TRBJ2-1 | once | TRBV28 | TRBD1 | TGTGCCAGCACCGACGGCGGGACAGGGCGCGATGAGCAGTTCTTC | CASTDGGTGRDEQFF
TRBJ2-7 | NA | TRBV20-1 | TRBD2 | TGTAGTGCCAGGCCTAGCGGGCGACTTCACCACGAGCAGTACTTC | CSARPSGRLHHEQYF
TRBJ2-7 | NA | TRBV24-1 | NA | TGTGCCGCCAATAACAGCCTGACCTACGAGCAGTACTTC | CAANNSLTYEQYF
TRBJ2-7 | many | TRBV9 | TRBD2 | TGTGCCAGCAGCGTTACTAGCGGGAGCATTTACGAGCAGTACTTC | CASSVTSGSIYEQYF
TRBJ2-2 | many | TRBV20-1 | TRBD2 | TGCAGTGCTAGAGATGTGGGACTAGCGTTGACCGGGGAGCTGTTTTTT | CSARDVGLALTGELFF
TRBJ2-2 | NA | TRBV5-1 | NA | TGTGCCAGCAGCTTAGCGGCAGGGAGCGGTTATTACACCGGGGAGCTGTTTTTT | CASSLAAGSGYYTGELFF
TRBJ2-5 | many | TRBV6-6 | NA | TGTGCCAGCAGTTACCCCCTACGGAGATACCAAGAGACCCAGTACTTC | CASSYPLRRYQETQYF
TRBJ2-2 | NA | TRBV7-2 | NA | TGTGCCAGCAGCGCGGACTTTGAGAACACCGGGGAGCTGTTTTTT | CASSADFENTGELFF
TRBJ2-5 | NA | TRBV9 | NA | TGTGCCAGCAGCCCCCTGAGTGGGGCAGTCCAAGAGACCCAGTACTTC | CASSPLSGAVQETQYF
TRBJ2-7 | NA | TRBV15 | TRBD2 | TGTGCCACCAGCAGAACGCCGGGACTAGGCTACGAGCAGTACTTC | CATSRTPGLGYEQYF
TRBJ2-1 | once | TRBV7-9 | TRBD2 | TGTGCCAGCAGCGAAGGACTAGCGTACAATGAGCAGTTCTTC | CASSEGLAYNEQFF